This TCR beta chain comes out of a study of CD8+ T cells in alopecia areata. Looked up from germline, CDR1 is SGHDT and CDR2 is YYEEEE. The CDR3 has 13 residues. Between the trimmed V and J ends, which lost 3 bases and 3 bases, there was a span of 6 bases. As concerns this clone: Its antigen is unknown.

Using a FACSAria, the CD4+ and CD8+ T cells were sorted from the PBMCs. RNA, once extracted, was reverse transcribed into cDNA for use as the sequencing template. Repertoires were generated with immunoSEQ multiplex PCR, while TCRdb's copy carries only in-frame clones and drops some. The top ten hold 8.5% to 10% of the sample, which has under 130,000 clones, around 50% seen once. Study-wide results and limits: Scalp repertoires also include resident alphabeta T cells from normal skin. In patients, TCRs were shared less clearly than in mice, and HLA may possibly be involved. It was lesional scalp, especially alopecia totalis/universalis, that showed higher clonality than normal scalp.

The rearrangement joins TRBV5-6 to TRBJ2-2; maybe TRBD2 (5 bases). The sequence was collected from a human donor in good health. Sequencing was performed on CD4+ T cells sorted from blood. The CDR3 is CASSWRDTGELFF. The CDR3 DNA sequence: TGTGCCAGCAGCTGGCGGGACACCGGGGAGCTGTTTTTT.